This note documents a single T cell receptor (beta chain) sequence. What it recognizes is unknown. The data derive from a study of beta chain features in type 1 diabetes. Germline V gives CDR1 SNHLY, CDR2 FYNNEI. There are 14 residues in the CDR3. V gave up 5 bases and J gave up 4 bases; unmatched junction bases: 5. The authors reverse transcribed all of the isolated RNA, so sequencing captured expressed TCRB transcripts. TCRdb's copy holds only in-frame clones and misses some; the assay was immunoSEQ multiplex PCR. This sample has around 650,000 clones, with around 12% found just once. Study-level results: Moderate yet significant TCRB CDR3 shortening was seen in Type 1 diabetes patients in all four CD4+ subsets.

J is TRBJ2-3 and V is TRBV2; TRBD1 aligns across 8 bases. The sequence derives from a man aged 25-45 years with type 1 diabetes. The sample consisted of naive CD4+ T cells from blood. DNA of the CDR3: TGTGCCAGCAGTTTTGACAGGGGCGCAGATACGCAGTATTTT. Its translation: CASSFDRGADTQYF.